These 24 T cell receptor beta chains came from one sample sequenced in a study of cytomegalovirus exposure and HLA in healthy donors. PCR primers comprised 60 Vbeta and 13 Jbeta primers. The protocol was immunoSEQ multiplex PCR, while the TCRdb copy is restricted to in-frame clones and leaves out a portion. The profile shows some 270,000 clones, roughly 80% of them singletons. Sample: PBMCs. These receptors originate from a girl aged 2-10 years in good health and CMV-seronegative.

J is TRBJ2-7 and V is TRBV2; 8 bases are shared with TRBD1. V was pared by 5 bases and J by 0 bases, with 3 bases of the junction left unmatched. CDR1 is SNHLY and CDR2 is FYNNEI in the germline V gene. The CDR3 sequence is 14 residues long. CDR3 in DNA: TGTGCCAGCAGTACAGGGGGTAGCTCCTACGAGCAGTACTTC. It is translated as CASSTGGSSYEQYF. Full variable domain (remainder filled in from reference TRBV2 and TRBJ2-7): EPEVTQTPSHQVTQMGQEVILRCVPISNHLYFYWYRQILGQKVEFLVSFYNNEISEKSEIFDDQFSVERPDGSNFTLKIRSTKLEDSAMYFCASSTGGSSYEQYFGPGTRLTVT.

CDR3 sequence reads: CASSHPRGDTDTQYF. CDR3 DNA: TGCGCCAGCAGCCACCCGCGGGGGGACACAGATACGCAGTATTTT. The rearrangement uses TRBV4-1 and TRBJ2-3; 8 nucleotides match TRBD2. This CDR3 spans 15 amino acids. With V trimmed by 3 bases and J by 2 bases, 4 bases remained unmatched. Looked up from germline, CDR1 is MGHRA and CDR2 is YSYEKL.

This chain uses TRBV18 with TRBJ1-1; 11 nucleotides match TRBD1. In germline, CDR1 is KGHSH, CDR2 LQKENI. V dropped 4 bases and J dropped 8; count of bases not matched to a gene: 9. CDR3 length equals 15 residues. The CDR3 DNA follows: TGTGCCAGCTCACTTGGACAGGGGGCTAATGGGGAAGCTTTCTTT. Translation: CASSLGQGANGEAFF.

V usage is TRBV27 and J usage is TRBJ2-7; TRBD1 agrees at 8 bases. Trimming cost V 5 bases and J 0 bases; bases outside gene matches: 12. CDR1 MNHEY and CDR2 SMNVEV come from the germline V gene (reference sequence). The CDR3 spans 17 residues. The CDR3 sequence is CASSPGTGYHVSYEQYF. The CDR3 region has the DNA TGTGCCAGCAGTCCCGGGACAGGCTATCATGTCTCCTACGAGCAGTACTTC.

This clone has a handful of counts. The chain couples TRBV2 to TRBJ2-7, with D tentatively TRBD2 (5 bases). The germline V and J ends were trimmed by 4 bases and 5 bases, with 6 bases remaining between them. The CDR3 length is 11 residues. CDR1 and CDR2 from the germline V gene are SNHLY and FYNNEI. The CDR3 here is CASSASHEQYF. CDR3 coding DNA: TGTGCCAGCAGTGCTAGCCACGAGCAGTACTTC. Filled out from reference TRBV2 and TRBJ2-7, the complete variable domain reads EPEVTQTPSHQVTQMGQEVILRCVPISNHLYFYWYRQILGQKVEFLVSFYNNEISEKSEIFDDQFSVERPDGSNFTLKIRSTKLEDSAMYFCASSASHEQYFGPGTRLTVT.

Here the CDR3 reads CASWRLGYEQYF. As DNA, the CDR3 is TGTGCCAGCTGGAGGTTGGGGTACGAGCAGTACTTC. This sequence joins TRBV28 and TRBJ2-7; weak D call: TRBD2 (5 bases). CDR1 and CDR2 (germline): MDHEN, SYDVKM. The CDR3 consists of 12 residues. V was clipped by 8 bases and J by 4 bases, with 12 bases between them.

The chain links TRBV2 to TRBJ2-7; TRBD1 matches 7 bases. The CDR3 contains 14 residues. The J segment lost 2 bases and the V segment lost 7 bases, leaving 8 bases of the junction unmatched. The germline V gene encodes CDR1 SNHLY and CDR2 FYNNEI. Here the CDR3 DNA reads TGTGCCAGCAATTATGGGACAGAGACCTACGAGCAGTACTTC. This gives the protein CASNYGTETYEQYF.

J is TRBJ1-5 and V is TRBV6-6, with a possible D match to TRBD1 (6 bases). The CDR3 is 12 residues long. V was shortened by 7 bases and J by 4 bases, with 8 bases between the two germline ends. Germline V gene data show CDR1 as MNHNY and CDR2 as SVGAGI (reference sequence). The CDR3 nucleotides are TGTGCCAGCACCAGGGGAAATCAGCCCCAGCATTTT. Translation gives CASTRGNQPQHF.

The chain is built from TRBV11-2 and TRBJ2-1; D is possibly TRBD2 (5 bases). CDR1 and CDR2 (germline): SGHAT, FQNNGV. CDR3 length equals 13 residues. V lost 6 bases, J lost 7 bases, and 13 bases lay in between. The CDR3, as DNA: TGTGCCAGCAGTCCCACTAGTTTGAATGAGCAGTTCTTC. Residues: CASSPTSLNEQFF.

This clone was recorded a few times. The CDR3 DNA reads TGTGCCAGCACTAGAGCGAATCAGCCCCAGCATTTT. Translation: CASTRANQPQHF. The rearrangement uses TRBV7-9 and TRBJ1-5; no clear D gene. The V gene's germline CDR1 is SEHNR and CDR2 FQNEAQ (reference sequence). This CDR3 is 12 amino acids long. The germline V and J ends were trimmed by 7 bases and 4 bases, with 8 bases remaining between them.

This rearrangement joins TRBV6-5 to TRBJ1-4, with 10 positions matching TRBD1. Germline lookup yields CDR1 MNHEY and CDR2 SVGAGI. V lost 6 bases and J lost 8; bases outside the gene matches: 6. The CDR3 has 14 residues. The CDR3, as DNA: TGTGCCAGCAGAGACAGGGGGCTTGGGGAAAAACTGTTTTTT. It encodes CASRDRGLGEKLFF.

This chain links TRBV5-1 with TRBJ2-7; 7 positions agree with TRBD1. Per germline, CDR1 SGHRS and CDR2 YFSETQ. The V segment lost 1 base and the J segment 0 bases; nucleotides outside the gene matches: 4. The CDR3 consists of 15 residues. CDR3 sequence (DNA): TGCGCCAGCAGCTTGACAGGGGTGGGCTCCTACGAGCAGTACTTC. Translation: CASSLTGVGSYEQYF.

The rearrangement uses TRBV23-1 and TRBJ1-5; 7 bases map to TRBD1. TRBV23-1 is assigned to the ORF class and has an uncertain function. V was pared by 2 bases and J by 7 bases, with 5 bases of the junction left unmatched. CDR3 size: 14 residues. CDR3: CASSQRQGTQPQHF. In DNA, the CDR3 is TGCGCCAGCAGTCAAAGACAGGGCACCCAGCCCCAGCATTTT.

The rearrangement joins TRBV28 to TRBJ2-7, with a possible D match to TRBD1 (5 bases). Per germline, CDR1 MDHEN and CDR2 SYDVKM. CDR3 length: 15 residues. Trimming took 1 base from V and 3 from J, leaving 13 bases between them. CDR3 nucleotide sequence: TGTGCCAGCAGTTTATTACCAGGGCGCGACTACGAGCAGTACTTC. It encodes CASSLLPGRDYEQYF.

The chain is built from TRBV15 and TRBJ2-2; 8 bases are shared with TRBD1. CDR3 size: 13 residues. Germline V gene sequence: CDR1 LNHNV, CDR2 YYDKDF (reference sequence). With 9 bases clipped from V and 0 bases from J, the junction kept 0 bases outside the gene matches. CDR3 amino acids: CATGQANTGELFF. In nucleotides, the CDR3 is TGTGCCACGGGACAGGCGAACACCGGGGAGCTGTTTTTT.

The chain carries TRBV11-2 and TRBJ1-1; no clear D. CDR3 size: 18 residues. The V end was cut by 3 bases, the J end by 3 bases, with 23 bases between. CDR1 is SGHAT and CDR2 is FQNNGV in the germline V gene. For the CDR3, the DNA is TGTGCCAGCAGCTTTTTGGTCGGGAGAGGGTGGAGGGACACTGAAGCTTTCTTT. Its protein product is CASSFLVGRGWRDTEAFF.

This clone was counted a few times. The V call is TRBV4-1, the J call TRBJ1-4; no clear D. V lost 5 bases and J lost 0, with 13 bases in between. The CDR3 totals 16 residues. Germline V gene lookup returns CDR1 MGHRA and CDR2 YSYEKL. CDR3 in DNA: TGCGCCAGCAGCGGAGCGGAGGGTGCAACTAATGAAAAACTGTTTTTT. Translating it yields CASSGAEGATNEKLFF.

The chain uses TRBV5-1 and TRBJ2-5; tentative D call: TRBD1 (5 bases). The end of the DNA is better explained by TRBJ2-7, so the J call may be wrong. Germline V gene data show CDR1 as SGHRS and CDR2 as YFSETQ. This CDR3 is 14 amino acids long. Written as DNA, the CDR3 is TGCGCCAGCAGCTTGCAGGGTGTCCCCTACGAGCAGTACTTC. Encoded protein: CASSLQGVPYEQYF.

The J gene is TRBJ1-1, the V gene TRBV29-1; D gene unclear. Trimming stripped 0 bases from V and 5 bases from J, with 13 bases between. The germline gives CDR1 SQVTM, CDR2 ANQGSEA. This CDR3 region has 14 residues. CDR3 loop: CSVEEVGRMTEAFF. CDR3 DNA: TGCAGCGTTGAAGAGGTGGGGAGGATGACTGAAGCTTTCTTT.

The rearrangement uses TRBV15 and TRBJ1-1; D perhaps matches TRBD1 (5 bases). The V gene's germline CDR1 is LNHNV and CDR2 YYDKDF (reference sequence). Trimming stripped 3 bases from V and 1 base from J, with 12 bases between. CDR3 length: 15 residues. The CDR3 reads CATSSIWGENTEAFF. The CDR3 DNA is TGTGCCACCAGCAGTATTTGGGGGGAGAACACTGAAGCTTTCTTT.

This chain joins TRBV13 and TRBJ2-5; possibly TRBD2 for D (6 bases). The germline V gene has CDR1 PRHDT and CDR2 FYEKMQ (reference sequence). The CDR3 sequence is 16 residues long. V dropped 4 bases and J dropped 2 bases, with 17 bases sitting between them. The CDR3 DNA follows: TGTGCCAGCAGCTCCGAGCGGGTGCACCCTCAAGAGACCCAGTACTTC. It yields the protein CASSSERVHPQETQYF. Combining the CDR3 with reference TRBV13 and TRBJ2-5 gives the whole variable domain AAGVIQSPRHLIKEKRETATLKCYPIPRHDTVYWYQQGPGQDPQFLISFYEKMQSDKGSIPDRFSAQQFSDYHSELNMSSLELGDSALYFCASSSERVHPQETQYFGPGTRLLVL.

This rearrangement joins TRBV6-5 to TRBJ2-7; 11 nucleotides align to TRBD2. With 5 bases clipped from V and 5 bases from J, the junction kept 8 bases outside the gene matches. The CDR3 extends over 15 amino acids. The V gene's germline CDR1 is MNHEY and CDR2 SVGAGI. CDR3 in amino acids: CASSQLTSGINEQYF. The CDR3 DNA follows: TGTGCCAGCAGTCAGCTGACTAGCGGGATCAACGAGCAGTACTTC.

This clone was found a few times. The chain combines TRBV9 with TRBJ1-2, with 7 bases identical to TRBD1. V was clipped by 4 bases and J by 3 bases; unmatched bases: 9. Germline lookup yields CDR1 SGDLS and CDR2 YYNGEE. The CDR3 spans 15 residues. The CDR3 bases are TGTGCCAGCAGCTCGGACAGGTTATCTTACTATGGCTACACCTTC. This translates into CASSSDRLSYYGYTF. The full variable domain, completed using reference TRBV9 and TRBJ1-2, is DSGVTQTPKHLITATGQRVTLRCSPRSGDLSVYWYQQSLDQGLQFLIQYYNGEERAKGNILERFSAQQFPDLHSELNLSSLELGDSALYFCASSSDRLSYYGYTFGSGTRLTVV.

This chain links TRBV25-1 with TRBJ2-1; D unresolved. V was pared by 3 bases and J by 6 bases, with 15 bases between. The CDR3 covers 15 residues. CDR1 is MGHDK, CDR2 SYGVNS, per germline. CDR3 sequence: CASSDTGGGFNEQFF. The CDR3 DNA follows: TGTGCCAGCAGTGACACCGGCGGCGGATTCAATGAGCAGTTCTTC.